A single sample is the source of the 29 T cell receptor beta chains below, sequenced in a study of blood T cell repertoires in COVID-19. Assay: immunoSEQ multiplex PCR; the TCRdb copy retains only in-frame clones and omits some. The sample consists of about 72,000 clones, more than 75% of them appearing once. The sample taken for sequencing was peripheral blood. These TCRs come from a man aged 65 to 85 with active or convalescent COVID-19.

This chain uses TRBV6-5 with TRBJ2-2; tentatively, D is TRBD1 (5 bases). From germline, CDR1 is MNHEY and CDR2 SVGAGI. The CDR3 extends over 14 amino acids. V dropped 5 bases and J dropped 4 bases, with 11 bases sitting between them. The CDR3 DNA reads as TGTGCCAGCAGTCTGGGGCAGCTCACCGGGGAGCTGTTTTTT. This sequence encodes CASSLGQLTGELFF.

V usage is TRBV24-1 and J usage is TRBJ1-5; a weak D match, TRBD1 (6 bases). The CDR3 length is 17 residues. Trimming left V 2 bases short and J 4 bases short, with 17 bases between. The germline gives CDR1 KGHDR, CDR2 SFDVKD. This CDR3 is CATSDSRRGFPNQPQHF. CDR3 bases: TGTGCCACCAGTGATTCACGCAGGGGATTCCCAAATCAGCCCCAGCATTTT.

The chain links TRBV6-5 to TRBJ1-3; maybe TRBD1 (5 bases). Germline CDR1 is MNHEY and CDR2 is SVGAGI. The CDR3 spans 13 residues. V was pared by 11 bases and J by 0 bases, with 11 bases between. The CDR3 DNA sequence: TGTGCCGTATGGACATTCTCTGGAAACACCATATATTTT. Its protein is CAVWTFSGNTIYF.

This clone was counted between two and nine times. The CDR3 DNA reads TGTGCCAGCAGCAAAGACAGGGGCGAAGAGACCCAGTACTTC. It specifies CASSKDRGEETQYF. This chain joins TRBV21-1 and TRBJ2-5; the table's D call, TRBD1, was not checked against the DNA. TRBV21-1 is a documented pseudogene. CDR3 length: 14 residues.

The chain has TRBV5-1 and TRBJ2-2; no firm D call. Looked up from germline, CDR1 is SGHRS and CDR2 is YFSETQ. Trimming stripped 5 bases from V and 0 bases from J, with 8 bases between. The CDR3 is 14 residues long. CDR3 sequence reads: CASSMAPNTGELFF. The DNA for the CDR3 is TGCGCCAGCAGTATGGCTCCGAACACCGGGGAGCTGTTTTTT.

The chain has TRBV7-9 and TRBJ1-2; 8 bases match TRBD1. The length of the CDR3 is 14 residues. Germline CDR1 and CDR2: SEHNR and FQNEAQ (reference sequence). V gave up 4 bases and J gave up 3 bases; unmatched junction bases: 4. CDR3 in DNA: TGTGCCAGCAGCTCGCAGGGGGCGGACTATGGCTACACCTTC. This sequence encodes CASSSQGADYGYTF.

This clone was picked up one time. The chain carries TRBV6-5 and TRBJ2-7; a weak D match, TRBD2 (5 bases). Trimming stripped 8 bases from V and 5 bases from J, with 22 bases between. CDR3 length equals 15 residues. Germline lookup yields CDR1 MNHEY and CDR2 SVGAGI. CDR3 coding DNA: TGTGCCAGCTCTTGGAGACCCCGGGCGGGTCACGAGCAGTACTTC. Translated: CASSWRPRAGHEQYF.

V usage is TRBV27 and J usage is TRBJ2-7, with D possibly TRBD1 on 6 matching bases. V was pared by 2 bases and J by 7 bases, with 15 bases between. This CDR3 comprises 14 residues. The germline gives CDR1 MNHEY, CDR2 SMNVEV (reference sequence). The chain's CDR3 is CASSLVGTPHEQYF. The CDR3 DNA reads TGTGCCAGCAGTTTAGTCGGGACACCTCATGAGCAGTACTTC.

The V gene is TRBV11-3, the J gene TRBJ2-5; 7 positions match TRBD2. CDR3 length equals 16 residues. V shed 1 base, J shed 2 bases, and the junction held 7 bases outside the gene matches. Germline V gene lookup returns CDR1 SGHNT and CDR2 YENEEA. This CDR3 reads CASSLGSGGVQETQYF. The CDR3 region has the DNA TGTGCCAGCAGCTTAGGAAGTGGGGGGGTTCAAGAGACCCAGTACTTC.

The rearrangement links TRBV12-3 or TRBV12-4 to TRBJ2-5, with D possibly being TRBD2 (5 bases). This CDR3 is built from 12 residues. V was trimmed by 5 bases and J by 5 bases, leaving 9 bases between them. The CDR3 region is CASSVDWETQYF. In DNA, the CDR3 is TGTGCCAGCAGTGTGGACTGGGAGACCCAGTACTTC.

This chain uses TRBV5-1 with TRBJ1-2, with 7 bases identical to TRBD1. Trimming took 3 bases from V and 5 from J; bases not matched to a gene: 4. The CDR3 is made up of 13 amino acids. The germline gives CDR1 SGHRS, CDR2 YFSETQ. Here the CDR3 reads CASSSTGSYGYTF. The CDR3 region has the DNA TGCGCCAGCAGCTCGACAGGGTCGTATGGCTACACCTTC.

V gene TRBV7-2 combines with J gene TRBJ2-7, with a tentative D call TRBD2 (6 bases). Deletions cut 4 bases from V and 7 bases from J, with 14 bases between. There are 13 residues in the CDR3. Looked up from germline, CDR1 is SGHTA and CDR2 is FQGNSA. The CDR3 protein is CASSSSLGGEQYF. CDR3 bases: TGTGCCAGCAGCTCCTCATTGGGGGGAGAGCAGTACTTC. Full variable domain (remainder filled in from reference TRBV7-2 and TRBJ2-7): GAGVSQSPSNKVTEKGKDVELRCDPISGHTALYWYRQSLGQGLEFLIYFQGNSAPDKSGLPSDRFSAERTGGSVSTLTIQRTQQEDSAVYLCASSSSLGGEQYFGPGTRLTVT.

The chain has TRBV28 and TRBJ1-2; the D gene is possibly TRBD1 (6 bases). The CDR3 loop spans 12 amino acids. Germline CDR1 MDHEN, CDR2 SYDVKM. V was shortened by 3 bases and J by 5 bases, with 7 bases between the two germline ends. The CDR3 here is CASSLQGYGYTF. The CDR3 DNA follows: TGTGCCAGCAGTTTGCAGGGGTATGGCTACACCTTC.

Remarks on this clone: The sample contains more than one DNA sequence encoding this CDR3. The chain is built from TRBV3-1 (or the pseudogene TRBV3-2) and TRBJ1-6; D not resolved. CDR1 and CDR2 from the germline V gene are LGHDT and YNNKEL (reference sequence). With 0 bases removed from V and 9 bases from J, the gap between germline ends came to 6 bases. CDR3 size: 13 residues. For the CDR3, the DNA is TGTGCCAGCAGCCAAGATCGAGGTTCACCCCTCCACTTT. Residues: CASSQDRGSPLHF.

V usage is TRBV28 and J usage is TRBJ2-3; 7 nucleotides line up with TRBD2. Trimming cost V 6 bases and J 9 bases; bases outside gene matches: 6. CDR3 size: 12 residues. Germline-derived CDR1 and CDR2 are MDHEN and SYDVKM. The CDR3 DNA is TGTGCCAGCAGACGAACTAGCGACACGCAGTATTTT. It specifies CASRRTSDTQYF.

The rearrangement joins TRBV6-5 to TRBJ2-7; perhaps TRBD1 as D (5 bases). In germline, CDR1 is MNHEY, CDR2 SVGAGI. The CDR3 runs 15 residues. V was cut by 2 bases and J by 3 bases, with 14 bases left in between. This CDR3 reads CASSYDPARVYEQYF. Here the CDR3 DNA reads TGTGCCAGCAGTTACGATCCGGCCAGGGTCTACGAGCAGTACTTC.

The genes are TRBV18 and TRBJ2-3; TRBD2 matches at 15 bases. The germline gives CDR1 KGHSH, CDR2 LQKENI. This CDR3 contains 16 residues. Germline trimming cut 2 bases from V and 4 bases from J; bases unmatched to any gene: 1. Here the CDR3 reads CASSPGLAGGSDTQYF. The CDR3 nucleotides read TGTGCCAGCTCACCAGGACTAGCGGGAGGGTCAGATACGCAGTATTTT.

The V gene is TRBV24-1, the J gene TRBJ2-3; 7 positions match TRBD1. Trimming took 4 bases from V and 2 from J; bases not matched to a gene: 8. Germline V CDR1 and CDR2: KGHDR, SFDVKD. The CDR3 runs 16 residues. CDR3 residues: CATSDPDRVNTDTQYF. CDR3 nucleotide sequence: TGTGCCACCAGTGACCCCGACAGGGTTAACACAGATACGCAGTATTTT.

The chain combines TRBV9 with TRBJ2-3; D not certain. Germline lookup yields CDR1 SGDLS and CDR2 YYNGEE. The CDR3 runs 15 residues. V was trimmed by 3 bases and J by 6 bases, leaving 17 bases between them. CDR3 loop: CASSGPPRFDDTQYF. The CDR3 DNA follows: TGTGCCAGCAGCGGACCGCCCAGGTTCGACGATACGCAGTATTTT.

The chain is built from TRBV7-6 and TRBJ2-7; 11 nucleotides align to TRBD2. The CDR3 has 15 residues. Germline-derived CDR1 and CDR2 are SGHVS and FNYEAQ. Germline trimming cut 5 bases from V and 6 bases from J; bases unmatched to any gene: 9. DNA for the CDR3: TGTGCCAGCAGCGCCTTTAGCGGGAGGGCCAGCGAGCAGTACTTC. This encodes CASSAFSGRASEQYF.

The CDR3 loop is CASSSPDRMGEKLFF. In nucleotides, the CDR3 is TGTGCCAGCAGTTCCCCGGACAGGATGGGAGAAAAACTGTTTTTT. The chain combines TRBV28 with TRBJ1-4, with 7 bases aligning to TRBD1. Trimming cost V 4 bases and J 8 bases; bases outside gene matches: 10. Germline CDR1 is MDHEN and CDR2 is SYDVKM. The CDR3 loop spans 15 amino acids.

This rearrangement joins TRBV28 to TRBJ2-1; D possibly corresponds to TRBD2 (5 bases). Trimming removed 5 bases from V and 8 bases from J, with 13 bases in between. Germline loops: CDR1 MDHEN, CDR2 SYDVKM. This CDR3 comprises 13 residues. CDR3 in amino acids: CASSPFGGHEQFF. The DNA for the CDR3 is TGTGCCAGCAGTCCCTTCGGCGGGCATGAGCAGTTCTTC.

The chain carries TRBV9 and TRBJ1-2; the match to TRBD1 covers 8 bases. Germline V lookup: CDR1 SGDLS, CDR2 YYNGEE. This CDR3 contains 16 residues. J was trimmed by 8 bases and V by 3 bases; bases with no gene match: 15. The CDR3 loop reads CASSADDTTGVFGYTF. Written as DNA, the CDR3 is TGTGCCAGCAGCGCGGACGATACGACAGGGGTTTTCGGCTACACCTTC.

CDR3 nucleotides: TGTGCCAGCAGTTTAGGGATATGGGGCGAGACCCAGTACTTC. This sequence encodes CASSLGIWGETQYF. J is TRBJ2-5 and V is TRBV28; maybe TRBD1 (5 bases). This CDR3 has 14 residues. V gave up 2 bases and J gave up 5 bases, with 12 bases separating them. CDR1 is MDHEN, CDR2 SYDVKM, per germline.

The V call is TRBV6-6, the J call TRBJ2-5; 10 nucleotides line up with TRBD2. V lost 6 bases to trimming and J lost 5 bases; unmatched junction nucleotides: 9. The germline V gene has CDR1 MNHNY and CDR2 SVGAGI (reference sequence). The CDR3 runs to 15 residues. This CDR3 reads CASSRLAGERETQYF. In nucleotides, the CDR3 is TGTGCCAGCAGCCGACTAGCGGGCGAACGGGAGACCCAGTACTTC.

The count of this clone is one. This rearrangement joins TRBV7-2 to TRBJ2-3; D ambiguous. CDR3 length: 14 residues. V was clipped by 4 bases and J by 0 bases, with 8 bases between them. Germline assignment: CDR1 SGHTA and CDR2 FQGNSA. CDR3 protein: CASSSPLSTDTQYF. As DNA, the CDR3 is TGTGCCAGCAGCTCCCCCCTAAGCACAGATACGCAGTATTTT.

This clone was observed once. The J gene is TRBJ2-3, the V gene TRBV18, with TRBD2 matching 8 bases. The CDR3 sequence is 15 residues long. With V trimmed by 0 bases and J by 4 bases, 3 bases remained unmatched. Looked up from germline, CDR1 is KGHSH and CDR2 is LQKENI. CDR3 sequence reads: CASSPPLAGSDTQYF. The CDR3 nucleotides read TGTGCCAGCTCACCACCCCTAGCGGGTTCAGATACGCAGTATTTT.

This chain links TRBV6-6 with TRBJ1-4, with 9 positions matching TRBD1. The V gene end was trimmed by 5 bases and the J gene end by 8 bases; junction bases not matched to a gene: 9. Germline-derived CDR1 and CDR2 are MNHNY and SVGAGI (reference sequence). The CDR3 contains 15 residues. CDR3 amino acids: CASSPGQGTLEKLFF. For the CDR3, the DNA is TGTGCCAGCAGTCCGGGACAGGGAACGTTAGAAAAACTGTTTTTT.

This clone was detected once. This chain connects TRBV15 to TRBJ2-6, with 7 nucleotides matching TRBD2. In germline, CDR1 is LNHNV, CDR2 YYDKDF (reference sequence). Trimming cost V 8 bases and J 0 bases; bases outside gene matches: 4. The CDR3 has 15 residues. The CDR3 bases are TGTGCCACCGGGAGGGGACGCTCTGGGGCCAACGTCCTGACTTTC. This gives the protein CATGRGRSGANVLTF.